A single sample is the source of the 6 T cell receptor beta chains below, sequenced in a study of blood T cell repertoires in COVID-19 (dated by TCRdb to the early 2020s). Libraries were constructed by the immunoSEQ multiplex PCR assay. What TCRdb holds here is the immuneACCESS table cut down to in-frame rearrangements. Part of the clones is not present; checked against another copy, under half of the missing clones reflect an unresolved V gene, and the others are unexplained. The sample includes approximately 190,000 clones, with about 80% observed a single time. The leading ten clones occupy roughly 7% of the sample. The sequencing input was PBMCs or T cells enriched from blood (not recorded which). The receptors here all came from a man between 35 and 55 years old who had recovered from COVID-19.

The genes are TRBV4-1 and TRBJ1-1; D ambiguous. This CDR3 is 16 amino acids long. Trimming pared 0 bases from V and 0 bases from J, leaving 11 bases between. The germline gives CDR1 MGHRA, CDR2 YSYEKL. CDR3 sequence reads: CASSQDSLLLNTEAFF. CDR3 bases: TGCGCCAGCAGCCAAGATAGTTTACTATTGAACACTGAAGCTTTCTTT.

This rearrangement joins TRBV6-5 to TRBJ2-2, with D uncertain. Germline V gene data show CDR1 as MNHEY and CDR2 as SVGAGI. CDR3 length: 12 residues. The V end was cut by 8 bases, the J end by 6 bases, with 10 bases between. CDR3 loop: CASLWAAGELFF. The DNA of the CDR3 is TGTGCCAGCCTCTGGGCTGCCGGGGAGCTGTTTTTT.

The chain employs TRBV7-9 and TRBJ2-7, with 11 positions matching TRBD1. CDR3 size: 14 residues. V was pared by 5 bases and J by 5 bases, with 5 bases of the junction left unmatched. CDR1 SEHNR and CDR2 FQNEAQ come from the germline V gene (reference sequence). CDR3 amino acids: CASSRGTGGDEQYF. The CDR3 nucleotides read TGTGCCAGCAGCCGAGGGACAGGGGGTGACGAGCAGTACTTC.

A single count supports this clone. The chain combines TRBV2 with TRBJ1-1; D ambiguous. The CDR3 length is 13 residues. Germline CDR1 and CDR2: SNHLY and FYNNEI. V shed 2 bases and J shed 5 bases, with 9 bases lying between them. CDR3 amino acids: CASSENRRTEAFF. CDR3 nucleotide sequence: TGTGCCAGCAGTGAAAACCGGAGGACTGAAGCTTTCTTT.

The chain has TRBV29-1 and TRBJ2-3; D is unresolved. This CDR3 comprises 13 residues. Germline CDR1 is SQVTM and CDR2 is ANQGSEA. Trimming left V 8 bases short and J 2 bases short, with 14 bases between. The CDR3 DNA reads TGCAGCACCCTAAGCAGGCTCACAGATACGCAGTATTTT. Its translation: CSTLSRLTDTQYF.

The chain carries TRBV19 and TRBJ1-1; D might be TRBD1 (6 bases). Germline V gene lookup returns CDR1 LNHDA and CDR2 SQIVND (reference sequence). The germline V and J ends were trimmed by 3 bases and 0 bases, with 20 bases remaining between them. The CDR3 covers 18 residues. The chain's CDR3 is CASSISFGLGDMNTEAFF. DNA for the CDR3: TGTGCCAGTAGTATTTCGTTCGGTTTGGGGGACATGAACACTGAAGCTTTCTTT.